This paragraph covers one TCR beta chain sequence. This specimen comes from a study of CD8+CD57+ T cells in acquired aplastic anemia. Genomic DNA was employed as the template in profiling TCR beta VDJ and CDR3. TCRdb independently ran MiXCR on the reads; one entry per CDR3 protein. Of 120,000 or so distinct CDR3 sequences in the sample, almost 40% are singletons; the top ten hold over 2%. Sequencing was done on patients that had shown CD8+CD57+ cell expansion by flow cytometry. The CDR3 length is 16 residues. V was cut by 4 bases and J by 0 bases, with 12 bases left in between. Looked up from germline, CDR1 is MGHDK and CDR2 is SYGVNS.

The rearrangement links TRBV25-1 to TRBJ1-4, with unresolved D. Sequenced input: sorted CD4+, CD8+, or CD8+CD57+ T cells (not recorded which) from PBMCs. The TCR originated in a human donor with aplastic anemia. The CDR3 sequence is CASSALFTATNEKLFF. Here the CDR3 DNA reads TGTGCCAGCAGTGCACTGTTCACGGCAACTAATGAAAAACTGTTTTTT.